The text below deals with one T cell receptor (beta chain). The sample originates from a study of T-cell reconstitution after alpha-beta-depleted transplantation in children. As it was prepared, the TCRbeta library received unique molecular identifiers. TCRdb independently ran MiXCR on the PCR reads; one entry per CDR3 protein. The sample yields about 420,000 distinct CDR3 sequences, roughly a tenth seen once. Germline V CDR1 and CDR2: SGHTA, FQGNSA. Germline trimming cut 5 bases from V and 5 bases from J; bases unmatched to any gene: 8. The CDR3 totals 15 residues. This specimen consisted of PBMCs from the stem cell graft donor, obtained from the stem cell graft. V is TRBV7-2 and J is TRBJ2-1; 8 bases align to TRBD2. The receptor's source is a human donor who donated a stem cell graft to a child with acute myeloid leukemia. The CDR3 protein is CASSMGGGLNNEQFF. The CDR3 DNA is TGTGCCAGCAGCATGGGCGGGGGGTTGAACAATGAGCAGTTCTTC.